This T cell receptor (beta chain) was identified in a study of cytomegalovirus exposure and HLA in healthy donors. Study results and caveats: Previous analysis showed most TCR beta V segments were productive about 90% or about 30% of the time. Across donors, sequencing depth was assumed by presence/absence analyses to be roughly uniform.

Researchers ran the PCR with 60 Vbeta and 13 Jbeta primers. Sequencing used immunoSEQ multiplex PCR; TCRdb keeps in-frame clones, though not all of them. This table has 140,000 to 150,000 clones, about three quarters appearing once. Trimming left V 8 bases short and J 4 bases short, with 20 bases between. Germline CDR1 is MNHEY and CDR2 is SVGAGI. This CDR3 region has 15 residues. As concerns this clone: Its antigen is currently unknown.

V gene TRBV6-5 combines with J gene TRBJ2-5; TRBD2 might be the D (7 bases). The sequencing sample was made of PBMCs. The clonotype originates from a man between 40 and 49 years old in good health and CMV-seropositive. CDR3 DNA: TGTGCCAGCTCCTATGGGGGGGGCGTATCAGAGACCCAGTACTTC. Translating it yields CASSYGGGVSETQYF.